What follows are 17 T cell receptor beta chains derived from one specimen sequenced in a study of shared clonotypes between healthy human individuals. Repertoires were generated with immunoSEQ multiplex PCR, while TCRdb's copy carries only in-frame clones and drops some. The table has 2,100,000 or so clones, 90% to 97% seen once. Sample: naive CD4+ T cells sorted from blood. The sample's subset: CD45RA+ positively selected. Every receptor here comes from a man aged 18-30 years in good health.

The rearrangement links TRBV25-1 to TRBJ1-1; 7 bases align to TRBD1. The CDR3 loop spans 14 amino acids. J was trimmed by 1 base and V by 7 bases; bases with no gene match: 6. The germline CDR1 and CDR2 sequences are MGHDK and SYGVNS. The CDR3 bases are TGTGCCAGCACCCGACAGGGAACGAACACTGAAGCTTTCTTT. Amino acid sequence: CASTRQGTNTEAFF.

The V and J genes are TRBV29-1 and TRBJ2-1, with TRBD2 matching 9 bases. Germline V gene lookup returns CDR1 SQVTM and CDR2 ANQGSEA. CDR3 length: 16 residues. Trimming at V came to 5 bases and at J to 5 bases, leaving 13 bases not matched to a gene. In DNA form, the CDR3 reads TGCAGCGTTTCTCGTTTTCTAGCGGGGATAGACAATGAGCAGTTCTTC. Residues: CSVSRFLAGIDNEQFF.

The chain employs TRBV19 and TRBJ2-2; TRBD1 might be the D (5 bases). CDR1 LNHDA and CDR2 SQIVND come from the germline V gene (reference sequence). This CDR3 is built from 16 residues. Trimming took 7 bases from V and 1 from J, leaving 16 bases between them. The CDR3 bases are TGTGCCAGTATCGGGCTGTTCCAGGGGAACACCGGGGAGCTGTTTTTT. Amino acid sequence: CASIGLFQGNTGELFF.

This chain links TRBV27 with TRBJ2-6; D gene uncertain. This CDR3 contains 15 residues. Germline CDR1 MNHEY, CDR2 SMNVEV (reference sequence). V was clipped by 4 bases and J by 0 bases, with 7 bases between them. The CDR3 region has the DNA TGTGCCAGCAGTTCGCTCTCCTCTGGGGCCAACGTCCTGACTTTC. It encodes CASSSLSSGANVLTF.

The chain is built from TRBV15 and TRBJ1-2, with a possible D match to TRBD1 (6 bases). V shed 0 bases and J shed 8 bases, with 19 bases lying between them. The CDR3 covers 16 residues. Germline assignment: CDR1 LNHNV and CDR2 YYDKDF (reference sequence). As DNA, the CDR3 is TGTGCCACCAGCAGAGATGGTTTTACGACAGGCAGGGGCTACACCTTC. Its translation is CATSRDGFTTGRGYTF. The full variable domain, rest sourced from reference TRBV15 and TRBJ1-2, is DAMVIQNPRYQVTQFGKPVTLSCSQTLNHNVMYWYQQKSSQAPKLLFHYYDKDFNNEADTPDNFQSRRPNTSFCFLDIRSPGLGDTAMYLCATSRDGFTTGRGYTFGSGTRLTVV.

About this clone itself: Other DNA sequences in this specimen translate into the identical CDR3. The chain recombines TRBV6-5 with TRBJ1-1; 9 nucleotides agree with TRBD1. The CDR3 contains 15 residues. The germline V gene encodes CDR1 MNHEY and CDR2 SVGAGI. V trimming: 0 bases; J trimming: 2 bases; junction bases outside the gene matches: 1. CDR3 region: CASSYSGQGNTEAFF. CDR3 nucleotide sequence: TGTGCCAGCAGTTACTCGGGACAGGGTAACACTGAAGCTTTCTTT.

The count of this clone is one. The V and J genes are TRBV5-4 and TRBJ2-7; 8 positions match TRBD2. Germline CDR1 SGHNT, CDR2 YYREEE (reference sequence). V was pared by 1 base and J by 3 bases, with 3 bases of the junction left unmatched. This CDR3 contains 14 residues. In nucleotides, the CDR3 is TGTGCCAGCAGCTTGAAAAGCGGGAGCTACGAGCAGTACTTC. This encodes CASSLKSGSYEQYF.

This sequence joins TRBV19 and TRBJ2-5; 10 bases line up with TRBD1. J gave up 1 base and V 10 bases, and 3 bases lay outside the gene matches. The CDR3 runs 13 residues. The germline CDR1 and CDR2 sequences are LNHDA and SQIVND (reference sequence). Here the CDR3 DNA reads TGTGCCACCCGGGACAGGGGCCAAGAGACCCAGTACTTC. It is translated as CATRDRGQETQYF.

The chain is built from TRBV6-6 and TRBJ2-5; possibly TRBD1 or TRBD2 for D (5 bases each). CDR1 is MNHNY, CDR2 SVGAGI, per germline (reference sequence). CDR3 length equals 12 residues. V was trimmed by 11 bases and J by 7 bases, leaving 17 bases between them. CDR3 sequence: CAARDPQGTQYF. CDR3 DNA: TGTGCCGCCCGGGATCCCCAGGGGACCCAGTACTTC.

The rearrangement links TRBV28 to TRBJ1-2; 10 bases line up with TRBD1. The CDR3 consists of 13 residues. V trimming: 6 bases; J trimming: 5 bases; junction bases outside the gene matches: 3. Germline CDR1 MDHEN, CDR2 SYDVKM. The CDR3 sequence is CASRTGGKYGYTF. The CDR3 coding sequence is TGTGCCAGCAGGACAGGGGGCAAGTATGGCTACACCTTC.

The genes are TRBV14 and TRBJ2-7; 13 bases match TRBD2. V lost 6 bases to trimming and J lost 3 bases; unmatched junction nucleotides: 11. This CDR3 comprises 17 residues. Germline V gives CDR1 SGHDN, CDR2 FVKESK. CDR3 amino acids: CASSPSGWTSGSYEQYF. The CDR3, as DNA: TGTGCCAGCAGTCCCTCGGGGTGGACTAGCGGGAGCTACGAGCAGTACTTC.

The V gene is TRBV6-4, the J gene TRBJ1-3; 7 nucleotides line up with TRBD1. Germline values: CDR1 MRHNA, CDR2 SNTAGT. V was pared by 8 bases and J by 1 base, with 17 bases of the junction left unmatched. This CDR3 has 18 amino acids. The chain's CDR3 is CASGGDSCLFVSGNTIYF. As DNA, the CDR3 is TGTGCCAGCGGAGGGGACAGTTGTCTGTTTGTATCTGGAAACACCATATATTTT.

The chain links TRBV5-1 to TRBJ2-3; TRBD2 might be the D (6 bases). The germline V gene has CDR1 SGHRS and CDR2 YFSETQ. The CDR3 length is 16 residues. The germline V and J ends were trimmed by 3 bases and 0 bases, with 14 bases remaining between them. CDR3: CASSSPGTGSTDTQYF. DNA of the CDR3: TGCGCCAGCAGCTCACCCGGGACTGGAAGCACAGATACGCAGTATTTT.

In the case of this clone: Other DNA sequences in this sample translate to the same CDR3. J is TRBJ1-1 and V is TRBV7-3, with a possible D match to TRBD1 (5 bases). The V and J ends lost 4 bases and 2 bases respectively, with 8 bases between them. From germline, CDR1 is SGHTA and CDR2 FQGTGA. The CDR3 consists of 13 residues. CDR3 nucleotides: TGTGCCAGCAGCTCTCAGGGAAACACTGAAGCTTTCTTT. This sequence encodes CASSSQGNTEAFF.

This clone was recorded a few times. Distinct nucleotide sequences in the sample also encode this CDR3. CDR3: CASSTSGYEQYF. CDR3 bases: TGTGCCAGTAGTACTAGCGGCTACGAGCAGTACTTC. This sequence joins TRBV19 and TRBJ2-7, with 7 bases that match TRBD2. CDR1 is LNHDA and CDR2 is SQIVND in the germline V gene (reference sequence). CDR3 length: 12 residues. The J segment lost 3 bases and the V segment lost 4 bases, leaving 0 bases of the junction unmatched.

V is TRBV9 and J is TRBJ1-2, with a possible D match to TRBD1 (5 bases). CDR1 is SGDLS and CDR2 is YYNGEE in the germline V gene. V was shortened by 7 bases and J by 8 bases, with 12 bases between the two germline ends. The CDR3 spans 11 residues. The chain's CDR3 is CASGALGGYTF. As DNA, the CDR3 is TGTGCCAGCGGGGCCTTGGGAGGCTACACCTTC.

This chain links TRBV4-1 with TRBJ2-7; 7 nucleotides agree with TRBD1. The CDR3 is 15 residues long. J was trimmed by 2 bases and V by 1 base; bases with no gene match: 5. The germline CDR1 and CDR2 sequences are MGHRA and YSYEKL. CDR3 in amino acids: CASSQGLGQPYEQYF. CDR3 DNA sequence: TGCGCCAGCAGCCAAGGATTGGGACAGCCCTACGAGCAGTACTTC.